A selection of T cell receptor beta chains follows, all from one sample in a study of monozygotic twins with inflammatory bowel disease. TCRdb re-called the 5' RACE reads and shows each CDR3 protein once, DNA omitted. Its table lists 400,000 to 500,000 distinct CDR3 sequences. Sequencing was done on a sample of blood. These receptors were collected from a human donor with ulcerative colitis or Crohn's disease, or a healthy co-twin of an affected twin (not recorded which). CDR3s include the opening cysteine and the closing phenylalanine or tryptophan.

v_gene	j_gene	CDR3aa
TRBV30	TRBJ2-1	CALEDPPYNEQFF
TRBV7-9	TRBJ2-6	CASTWQVATNVLTF
TRBV5-4	TRBJ2-5	CASSLERGLETQYF
TRBV3-1	TRBJ1-1	CASRPLGQQGTEAFF
TRBV18	TRBJ2-1	CASSPPSGWVNEQFF
TRBV7-3	TRBJ2-1	CASSISGAPYNEQFF
TRBV19	TRBJ1-2	CASSIGTVGLDYGYTF
TRBV27	TRBJ2-2	CASSQFPVPQETGELFF
TRBV27	TRBJ1-1	CASSRRGVSEAFF
TRBV7-2	TRBJ2-1	CAAQESSYNEQFF
TRBV5-1	TRBJ2-5	CASSRGDSGLETQYF
TRBV12-3/TRBV12-4	TRBJ2-1	CASQPPGDEQFF
TRBV4-1	TRBJ2-1	CASSRDRGGYNEQFF
TRBV28	TRBJ2-5	CASSDGQGFIETQYF
TRBV10-3	TRBJ1-2	CAISDRGQGAVGYTF